Given below is one T cell receptor (beta chain) in context. Antigen: not known. The CDR3 loop spans 15 amino acids. The V end lost 3 bases, the J end lost 5 bases, and 16 bases lay between the germline ends. In germline, CDR1 is KGHSH, CDR2 LQKENI. The sample belongs to a study of cytomegalovirus exposure and HLA in healthy donors. Notes on the study in general: It emerged from a later analysis that several of the most significant clusters appeared to be linked to common viral pathogens.

PCR used 60 Vbeta primers and 13 Jbeta primers. The repertoire was sequenced with immunoSEQ multiplex PCR; TCRdb's copy has only in-frame clones and lacks some. This table lists over 40,000 clones. The sequenced material came from PBMCs. The V and J genes are TRBV18 and TRBJ1-2; a possible D gene is TRBD1 (6 bases). This TCR was sampled from a young man in good health and CMV-seronegative. The CDR3, as DNA: TGTGCCAGCTCACCCGAGAGGGCCACAGGGTATGGCTACACCTTC. Its translation: CASSPERATGYGYTF.